This T cell receptor (beta chain) was obtained from a study of blood T cell repertoires in COVID-19. Authors' analysis steps: Quantification of nucleated cells was approximated via reference gene primer amplification. Assay: immunoSEQ multiplex PCR; the TCRdb copy retains only in-frame clones and omits some. V and J calls and clone size are those listed in that table; D and trimming were worked out from the DNA. Seen here are fewer than 400,000 clones, around 90% observed once, and the top ten hold around 5%. V lost 1 base to trimming and J lost 6 bases, with 9 bases between them. CDR1 is SGHTA, CDR2 FQGNSA, per germline. This CDR3 spans 13 amino acids.

V is TRBV7-2 and J is TRBJ1-1; D remains ambiguous. The sequencing sample was made of PBMCs or T cells enriched from blood (not recorded which). The origin of this receptor is a man between 25 and 39 years old who had recovered from COVID-19. CDR3 sequence: CASSLVTLAEAFF. The CDR3 bases are TGTGCCAGCAGCTTAGTTACACTAGCTGAAGCTTTCTTT.